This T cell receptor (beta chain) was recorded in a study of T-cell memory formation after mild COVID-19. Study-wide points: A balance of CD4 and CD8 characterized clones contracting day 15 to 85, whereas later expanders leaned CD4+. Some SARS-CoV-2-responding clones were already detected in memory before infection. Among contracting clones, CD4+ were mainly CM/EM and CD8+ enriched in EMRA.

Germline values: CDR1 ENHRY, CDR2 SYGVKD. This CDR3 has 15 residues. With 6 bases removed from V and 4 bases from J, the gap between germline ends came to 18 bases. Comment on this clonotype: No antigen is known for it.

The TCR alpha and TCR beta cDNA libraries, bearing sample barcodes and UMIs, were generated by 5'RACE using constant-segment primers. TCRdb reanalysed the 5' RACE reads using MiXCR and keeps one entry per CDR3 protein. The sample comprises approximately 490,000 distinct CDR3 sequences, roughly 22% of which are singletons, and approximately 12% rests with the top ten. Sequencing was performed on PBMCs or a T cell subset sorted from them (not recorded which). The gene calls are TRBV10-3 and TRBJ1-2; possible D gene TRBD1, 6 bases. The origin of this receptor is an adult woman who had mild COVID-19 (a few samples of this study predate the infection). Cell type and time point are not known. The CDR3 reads CAIRPGQPSFYGYTF. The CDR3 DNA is TGTGCCATCAGGCCCGGACAGCCCTCATTCTATGGCTACACCTTC.